These 23 T cell receptor beta chains came from one sample sequenced in a study of blood T cells in healthy people across ages (dated by TCRdb to between 2014 and 2016). Library preparation used 5' RACE. TCRdb records Illumina HiSeq 2500 as the sequencer. A second PCR of roughly 6 to 12 cycles was run with a J-beta primer mix and a sample-barcoded 5' primer. TCRdb trimmed public reads at Q25 via fastp, called clones via MiXCR and kept in-frame beta chains. One record per CDR3 amino acid sequence lists the most common genes and DNA. The sample table contains around 1.7 million distinct CDR3 sequences; only one count was recorded for 28% of them. Together, the top ten hold 7% to 9% of the sample. The sequenced material came from blood. The receptors shown here come from a woman aged 25 to 39 in good health.

The genes are TRBV7-9 and TRBJ1-2; D not certain. The CDR3 contains 13 residues. Trimming left V 3 bases short and J 7 bases short, with 12 bases between. The V gene's germline CDR1 is SEHNR and CDR2 FQNEAQ (reference sequence). The CDR3 region has the DNA TGTGCCAGCAGCTTTCAACCTATGAGTGGCTACACCTTC. Its protein is CASSFQPMSGYTF.

About this clonotype itself: The junction departs from the called germline gene at one end, perhaps through a read error. The CDR3 is CSVEASGANVPTF. CDR3 nucleotides: TGCAGCGTTGAAGCCTCTGGGGCCAACGTCCCGACTTTC. The J gene is TRBJ2-6, the V gene TRBV29-1; D possibly corresponds to TRBD1 (5 bases). Germline V gene lookup returns CDR1 SQVTM and CDR2 ANQGSEA. CDR3 size: 13 residues.

The J gene is TRBJ1-6, the V gene TRBV11-2, with D unresolved. V was clipped by 4 bases and J by 10 bases, with 8 bases between them. This CDR3 is built from 12 residues. Germline V gives CDR1 SGHAT, CDR2 FQNNGV. The CDR3 loop is CASSWTQSPLHF. The CDR3 DNA reads TGTGCCAGCAGCTGGACGCAGTCACCCCTCCACTTT.

CDR3 coding DNA: TGCGCCAGCAGTGATCGGGGGGGTGTTCGGGATGAGCAGTACTTC. Amino acid sequence: CASSDRGGVRDEQYF. The chain combines TRBV10-1 with TRBJ2-4; TRBD2 matches at 8 bases. After removal of 3 bases from V and 13 bases from J, the junction contained 14 bases not matched to a gene. Per germline, CDR1 WNHNN and CDR2 SYGVQD (reference sequence). The CDR3 loop spans 15 amino acids.

This clonotype was seen many times. This chain connects TRBV20-1 to TRBJ2-7; TRBD1 agrees at 10 bases. The germline V gene has CDR1 DFQATT and CDR2 SNEGSKA (reference sequence). The CDR3 sequence is 12 residues long. This CDR3 is CSAGDRGYEQYF. The CDR3 DNA follows: TGCAGCGCGGGGGACAGGGGCTACGAGCAGTACTTC.

The chain carries TRBV20-1 and TRBJ2-3; TRBD2 agrees at 8 bases. The V segment lost 2 bases and the J segment 4 bases; nucleotides outside the gene matches: 8. This CDR3 comprises 15 residues. Germline CDR1 and CDR2: DFQATT and SNEGSKA (reference sequence). CDR3 DNA sequence: TGCAGTGCTAGACCGATAGCGGGGTTCCCAGATACGCAGTATTTT. Protein product: CSARPIAGFPDTQYF.

The chain joins TRBV10-3 to TRBJ2-7; TRBD1 agrees at 7 bases. The V gene's germline CDR1 is ENHRY and CDR2 SYGVKD. This CDR3 has 15 amino acids. V lost 5 bases to trimming and J lost 2 bases; unmatched junction nucleotides: 9. CDR3 coding DNA: TGTGCCATCAGTCCGGGACAGAAAGGACCCTACGAGCAGTACTTC. Translated, it gives CAISPGQKGPYEQYF.

A few counts support this clonotype. CDR3 nucleotide sequence: TGTGCCAGCAGCGTAAGTCCGGGGTCGTACGAGCAGTACTTC. Protein product: CASSVSPGSYEQYF. The chain combines TRBV9 with TRBJ2-7, with D perhaps matching TRBD2 (5 bases). The V gene's germline CDR1 is SGDLS and CDR2 YYNGEE. The ends were cut back, 1 base at V and 4 bases at J, with 12 bases in the middle. This CDR3 region has 14 residues.

The chain couples TRBV3-1 to TRBJ2-7; 7 nucleotides agree with TRBD1. Germline loops: CDR1 LGHDT, CDR2 YNNKEL (reference sequence). There are 15 residues in the CDR3. Germline trimming cut 4 bases from V and 7 bases from J; bases unmatched to any gene: 13. DNA of the CDR3: TGTGCCAGCAGCCCTTACGGAACAGGGGATGGTGAGCAGTACTTC. The encoded protein is CASSPYGTGDGEQYF.

Notes on this clonotype: The junction and the germline gene differ at one end; a read error may be behind it. The V gene is TRBV13, the J gene TRBJ1-1; unclear D gene. The germline gives CDR1 PRHDT, CDR2 FYEKMQ (reference sequence). This CDR3 has 12 amino acids. The CDR3 spells CAGSPTQAEAFF. Here the CDR3 DNA reads TGTGCCGGCAGCCCGACCCAAGCTGAAGCTTTCTTT.

The chain carries TRBV18 and TRBJ2-4; tentatively, D is TRBD1 (5 bases). TRBJ2-7 explains the end of the DNA better; the J call may be wrong. Per the germline V gene, CDR1 is KGHSH and CDR2 is LQKENI. The CDR3 consists of 14 residues. CDR3 coding DNA: TGTGCCAGCTCACCAGGGGCAGGATCCTACGAGCAGTACTTC. Translating it yields CASSPGAGSYEQYF.

The chain has TRBV14 and TRBJ2-7; the match to TRBD1 covers 7 bases. This CDR3 is 17 amino acids long. With V trimmed by 1 base and J by 4 bases, 13 bases remained unmatched. Germline loops: CDR1 SGHDN, CDR2 FVKESK. This CDR3 is CASSQGALRDSAYEQYF. The CDR3 DNA follows: TGTGCCAGCAGCCAAGGCGCGTTACGGGACAGCGCATACGAGCAGTACTTC. Complete variable domain (other parts from reference TRBV14 and TRBJ2-7): EAGVTQFPSHSVIEKGQTVTLRCDPISGHDNLYWYRRVMGKEIKFLLHFVKESKQDESGMPNNRFLAERTGGTYSTLKVQPAELEDSGVYFCASSQGALRDSAYEQYFGPGTRLTVT.

The rearrangement uses TRBV7-9 and TRBJ2-2; D is unresolved. Germline V gene data show CDR1 as SEHNR and CDR2 as FQNEAQ (reference sequence). This CDR3 comprises 15 residues. The V gene lost 5 bases and the J gene lost 5 bases, with 15 bases spanning the gap. CDR3 nucleotides: TGTGCCAGCAGCGTAGGCGTAGTCTGGACCGGGGAGCTGTTTTTT. It codes for CASSVGVVWTGELFF.

The chain employs TRBV10-3 and TRBJ2-5, with 7 nucleotides matching TRBD1. Gene TRBJ2-7 matches the end of the DNA better, so the J call may be wrong. CDR3 length equals 13 residues. CDR1 and CDR2 from the germline V gene are ENHRY and SYGVKD. The CDR3 nucleotides are TGTGCCATCAGTCCGGACAGGCACTACGAGCAGTACTTC. Residues: CAISPDRHYEQYF.

This chain connects TRBV3-1 to TRBJ2-1; TRBD2 agrees at 13 bases. The CDR3 sequence is 18 residues long. The germline V gene has CDR1 LGHDT and CDR2 YNNKEL (reference sequence). Trimming at V came to 1 base and at J to 7 bases, leaving 10 bases not matched to a gene. In DNA, the CDR3 is TGTGCCAGCAGCCAAGGGGCCGGACTAGCGGGGGCGTTAAATGAGCAGTTCTTC. This sequence encodes CASSQGAGLAGALNEQFF.

This clonotype was found many times. This chain connects TRBV29-1 to TRBJ2-3; D might be TRBD1 or TRBD2, each matching 5 bases. Per germline, CDR1 SQVTM and CDR2 ANQGSEA. With 5 bases removed from V and 5 bases from J, the gap between germline ends came to 14 bases. The CDR3 consists of 13 residues. CDR3 nucleotides: TGCAGCGTTCGGGACCCCCGTCTAGATACGCAGTATTTT. Protein sequence: CSVRDPRLDTQYF.

This clonotype has more than one count but fewer than ten. The rearrangement uses TRBV29-1 and TRBJ2-5; the D call may be TRBD1 or TRBD2 (7 bases each). V was trimmed by 5 bases and J by 4 bases, leaving 17 bases between them. Germline V gene lookup returns CDR1 SQVTM and CDR2 ANQGSEA. There are 14 residues in the CDR3. As DNA, the CDR3 is TGCAGCGTTAGACAGGGAGGGTGGAGAGAGACCCAGTACTTC. It specifies CSVRQGGWRETQYF.

There are many counts of this clonotype. The gene calls are TRBV12-3 or TRBV12-4 and TRBJ1-6; the D is unclear. The length of the CDR3 is 12 residues. The V end lost 3 bases, the J end lost 9 bases, and 6 bases lay between the germline ends. The CDR3, as DNA: TGTGCCAGCAGTTTTTCACGTTCACCCCTCCACTTT. Its protein product is CASSFSRSPLHF.

The V and J genes are TRBV10-2 and TRBJ1-6; tentatively, D is TRBD1 (5 bases). Trimming left V 4 bases short and J 9 bases short, with 10 bases between. Per germline, CDR1 WSHSY and CDR2 SAAADI. The CDR3 covers 13 residues. CDR3 sequence reads: CASSGQQASPLHF. CDR3 sequence (DNA): TGCGCCAGCAGTGGACAGCAGGCTTCACCCCTCCACTTT.

The rearrangement uses TRBV7-2 and TRBJ2-1, with 9 bases matching TRBD1. V dropped 6 bases and J dropped 4; count of bases not matched to a gene: 7. The germline V gene has CDR1 SGHTA and CDR2 FQGNSA. The CDR3 contains 15 residues. The CDR3 DNA is TGTGCCAGCAGGGATCAAGGGACAGGGTACAATGAGCAGTTCTTC. Translation gives CASRDQGTGYNEQFF.

This rearrangement joins TRBV7-3 to TRBJ2-3; D uncertain. Per the germline V gene, CDR1 is SGHTA and CDR2 is FQGTGA. Deletions cut 3 bases from V and 4 bases from J, with 8 bases between. The CDR3 loop spans 13 amino acids. The CDR3 region has the DNA TGTGCCAGCAGCTTCAACCAGGCAGATACGCAGTATTTT. It yields the protein CASSFNQADTQYF.

V gene TRBV5-1 combines with J gene TRBJ2-5; D is possibly TRBD1 (5 bases). CDR1 is SGHRS, CDR2 YFSETQ, per germline. V was cut by 5 bases and J by 2 bases, with 19 bases left in between. There are 16 residues in the CDR3. CDR3 protein: CASSYFQGGNQETQYF. The CDR3 coding sequence is TGCGCCAGCAGTTACTTTCAGGGTGGGAATCAAGAGACCCAGTACTTC.

Points on this clonotype: Since a much larger clone is just one base distant, this may be a read error. In DNA form, the CDR3 reads TGTGCCATCAGTGGGGGGACACATTACAATGAGCAGTTCTTC. It is translated as CAISGGTHYNEQFF. The chain employs TRBV10-3 and TRBJ2-1, with TRBD1 as a possible D gene (6 bases). Germline assignment: CDR1 ENHRY and CDR2 SYGVKD. Trimming took off 4 bases at V and 4 bases at J, with 11 bases between the two ends. The CDR3 loop spans 14 amino acids.